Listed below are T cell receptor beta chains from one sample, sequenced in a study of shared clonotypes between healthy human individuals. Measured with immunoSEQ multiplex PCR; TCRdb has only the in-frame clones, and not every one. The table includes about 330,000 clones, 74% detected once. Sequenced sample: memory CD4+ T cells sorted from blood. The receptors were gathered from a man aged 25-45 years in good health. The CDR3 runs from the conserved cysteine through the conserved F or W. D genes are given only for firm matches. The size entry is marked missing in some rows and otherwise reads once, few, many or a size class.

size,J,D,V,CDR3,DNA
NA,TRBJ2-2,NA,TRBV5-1,CASRVTANTGELFF,TGCGCCAGCAGGGTTACGGCGAACACCGGGGAGCTGTTTTTT
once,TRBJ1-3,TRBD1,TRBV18,CASSPGQGGSGNTIYF,TGTGCCAGCTCACCAGGACAGGGTGGCTCTGGAAACACCATATATTTT
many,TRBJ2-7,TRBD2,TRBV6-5,CASSPGLESHEQYF,TGTGCCAGCAGCCCGGGACTAGAGAGCCACGAGCAGTACTTC
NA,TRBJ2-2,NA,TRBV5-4,CASSKEFANTGELFF,TGTGCCAGCAGCAAGGAATTCGCGAACACCGGGGAGCTGTTTTTT
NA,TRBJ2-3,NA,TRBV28,CASARGQASTDTQYF,TGTGCCAGCGCGCGAGGCCAGGCTAGCACAGATACGCAGTATTTT
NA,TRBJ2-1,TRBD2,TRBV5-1,CASSLTSGRATYNEQFF,TGCGCCAGCAGCTTGACTAGCGGGAGGGCAACCTACAATGAGCAGTTCTTC
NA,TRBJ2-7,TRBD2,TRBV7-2,CASSSRSGGSSYEQYF,TGTGCCAGCAGCTCACGTAGCGGGGGGAGCTCCTACGAGCAGTACTTC
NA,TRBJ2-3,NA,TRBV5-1,CASARRASDSTDTQYF,TGCGCCAGCGCACGAAGAGCCAGTGATAGCACAGATACGCAGTATTTT
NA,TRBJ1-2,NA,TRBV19,CASKSVGASGYTF,TGTGCCAGTAAATCCGTAGGGGCCAGTGGCTACACCTTC
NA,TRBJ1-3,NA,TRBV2,CASSEALQKGNTIYF,TGTGCCAGCAGTGAAGCGCTCCAGAAAGGAAACACCATATATTTT
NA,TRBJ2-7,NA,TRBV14,CASSQMLGGGYEQYF,TGTGCCAGCAGCCAGATGCTAGGTGGGGGCTACGAGCAGTACTTC
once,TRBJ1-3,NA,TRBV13,CASSLGNTIYF,TGTGCCAGCAGCTTAGGCAACACCATATATTTT
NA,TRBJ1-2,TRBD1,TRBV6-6,CASGGDSRYGYTF,TGTGCCAGCGGCGGGGACAGTCGATATGGCTACACCTTC
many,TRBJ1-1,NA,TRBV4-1,CASSQEVGGLTEAFF,TGCGCCAGCAGCCAAGAGGTGGGAGGGCTCACTGAAGCTTTCTTT
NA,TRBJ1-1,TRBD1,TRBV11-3,CASSLAGTDATEAFF,TGTGCCAGCAGCTTAGCCGGGACAGACGCCACTGAAGCTTTCTTT
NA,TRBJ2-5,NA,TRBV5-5,CASSSGQLQETQYF,TGTGCCAGCAGCTCCGGACAGCTCCAAGAGACCCAGTACTTC
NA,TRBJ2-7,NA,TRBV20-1,CSAEGRGKQYF,TGCAGTGCTGAGGGGCGTGGGAAGCAGTACTTC
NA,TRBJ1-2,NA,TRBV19,CASMGVNGRGIDGYTF,TGTGCCAGTATGGGGGTAAACGGACGCGGAATTGATGGCTACACCTTC
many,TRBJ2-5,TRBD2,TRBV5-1,CASSLGLAGALQETQYF,TGCGCCAGCAGCTTGGGTCTAGCGGGGGCCCTGCAAGAGACCCAGTACTTC
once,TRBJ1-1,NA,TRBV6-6,CASSSGSKNTEAFF,TGTGCCAGCAGTTCAGGGTCAAAGAACACTGAAGCTTTCTTT
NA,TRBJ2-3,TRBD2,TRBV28,CASSLDPLAGRDTQYF,TGTGCCAGCAGCCTAGACCCACTAGCGGGAAGGGATACGCAGTATTTT
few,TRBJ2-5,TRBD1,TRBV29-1,CSARQGAGETQYF,TGCAGCGCCAGACAGGGCGCGGGAGAGACCCAGTACTTC